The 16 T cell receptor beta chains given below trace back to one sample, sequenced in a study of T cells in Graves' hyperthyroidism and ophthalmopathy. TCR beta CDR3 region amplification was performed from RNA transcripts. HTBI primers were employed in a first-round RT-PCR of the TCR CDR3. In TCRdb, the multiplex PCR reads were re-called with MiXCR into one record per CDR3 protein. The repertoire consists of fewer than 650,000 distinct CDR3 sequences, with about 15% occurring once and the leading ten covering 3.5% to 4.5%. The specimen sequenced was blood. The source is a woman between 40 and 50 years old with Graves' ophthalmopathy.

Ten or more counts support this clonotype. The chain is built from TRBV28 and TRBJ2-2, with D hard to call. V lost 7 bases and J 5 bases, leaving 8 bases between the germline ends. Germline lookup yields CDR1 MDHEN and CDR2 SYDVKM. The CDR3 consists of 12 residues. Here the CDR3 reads CASTVGTGELFF. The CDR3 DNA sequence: TGTGCCAGCACCGTGGGGACCGGGGAGCTGTTTTTT.

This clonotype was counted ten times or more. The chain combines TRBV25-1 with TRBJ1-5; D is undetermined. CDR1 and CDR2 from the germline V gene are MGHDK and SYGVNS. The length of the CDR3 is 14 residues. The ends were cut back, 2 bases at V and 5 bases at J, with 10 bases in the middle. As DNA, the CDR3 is TGTGCCAGCAGTGAAGGTCAGGTGCATCAGCCCCAGCATTTT. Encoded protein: CASSEGQVHQPQHF.

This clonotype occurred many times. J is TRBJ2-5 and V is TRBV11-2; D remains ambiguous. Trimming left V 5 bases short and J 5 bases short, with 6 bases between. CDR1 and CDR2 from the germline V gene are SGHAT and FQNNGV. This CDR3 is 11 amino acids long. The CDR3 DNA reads TGTGCCAGCAGCCCCACGGAGACCCAGTACTTC. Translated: CASSPTETQYF.

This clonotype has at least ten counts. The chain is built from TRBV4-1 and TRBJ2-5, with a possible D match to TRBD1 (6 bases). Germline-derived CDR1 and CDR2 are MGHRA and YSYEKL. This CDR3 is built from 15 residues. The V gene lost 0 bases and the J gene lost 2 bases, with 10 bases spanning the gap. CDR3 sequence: CASSQDQGTQETQYF. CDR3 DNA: TGCGCCAGCAGCCAAGACCAGGGGACGCAAGAGACCCAGTACTTC.

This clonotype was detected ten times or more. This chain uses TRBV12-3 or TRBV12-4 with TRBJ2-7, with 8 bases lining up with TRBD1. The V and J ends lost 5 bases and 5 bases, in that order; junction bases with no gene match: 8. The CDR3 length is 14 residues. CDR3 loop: CASSRQTTGDEQYF. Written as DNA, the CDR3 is TGTGCCAGCAGTCGACAGACGACAGGGGACGAGCAGTACTTC.

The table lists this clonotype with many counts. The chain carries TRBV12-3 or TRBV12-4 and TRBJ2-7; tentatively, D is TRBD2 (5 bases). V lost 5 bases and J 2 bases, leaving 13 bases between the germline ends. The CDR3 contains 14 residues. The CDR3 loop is CASSEGRRTYEQYF. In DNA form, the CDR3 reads TGTGCCAGCAGTGAAGGACGGAGGACCTACGAGCAGTACTTC.

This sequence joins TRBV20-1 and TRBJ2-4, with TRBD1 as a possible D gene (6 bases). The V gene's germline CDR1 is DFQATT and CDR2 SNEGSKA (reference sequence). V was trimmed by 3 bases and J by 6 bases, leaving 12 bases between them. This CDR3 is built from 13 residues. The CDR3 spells CSARGAVGNIQYF. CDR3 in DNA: TGCAGTGCTAGGGGGGCCGTGGGAAACATTCAGTACTTC.

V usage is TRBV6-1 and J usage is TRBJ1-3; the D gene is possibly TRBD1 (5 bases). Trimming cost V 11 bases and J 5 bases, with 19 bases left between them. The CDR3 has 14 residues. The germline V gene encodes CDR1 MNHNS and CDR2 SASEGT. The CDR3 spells CAVFSTGRRNTIYF. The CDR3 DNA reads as TGTGCCGTATTTAGCACAGGACGTAGAAACACCATATATTTT.

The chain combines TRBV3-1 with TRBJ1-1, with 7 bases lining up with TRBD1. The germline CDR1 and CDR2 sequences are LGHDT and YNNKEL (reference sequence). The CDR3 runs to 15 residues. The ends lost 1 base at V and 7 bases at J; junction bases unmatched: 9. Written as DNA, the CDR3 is TGTGCCAGCAGCCAAGTGGGAGACAGGGTTGATGAAGCTTTCTTT. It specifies CASSQVGDRVDEAFF.

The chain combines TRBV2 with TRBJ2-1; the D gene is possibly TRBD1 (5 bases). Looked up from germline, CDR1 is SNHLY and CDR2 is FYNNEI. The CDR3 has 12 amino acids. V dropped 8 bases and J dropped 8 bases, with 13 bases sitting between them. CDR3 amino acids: CASRQGFDEQFF. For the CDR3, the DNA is TGTGCCAGCCGCCAGGGATTCGATGAGCAGTTCTTC. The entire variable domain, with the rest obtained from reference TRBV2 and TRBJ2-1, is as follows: EPEVTQTPSHQVTQMGQEVILRCVPISNHLYFYWYRQILGQKVEFLVSFYNNEISEKSEIFDDQFSVERPDGSNFTLKIRSTKLEDSAMYFCASRQGFDEQFFGPGTRLTVL.

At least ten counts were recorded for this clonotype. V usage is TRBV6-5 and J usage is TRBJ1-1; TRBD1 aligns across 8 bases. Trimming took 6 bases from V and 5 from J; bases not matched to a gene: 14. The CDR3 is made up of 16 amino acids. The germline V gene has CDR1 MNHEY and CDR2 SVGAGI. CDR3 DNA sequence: TGTGCCAGCAGCCCCTTGACCAGGGGGCCGGAGACTGAAGCTTTCTTT. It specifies CASSPLTRGPETEAFF.

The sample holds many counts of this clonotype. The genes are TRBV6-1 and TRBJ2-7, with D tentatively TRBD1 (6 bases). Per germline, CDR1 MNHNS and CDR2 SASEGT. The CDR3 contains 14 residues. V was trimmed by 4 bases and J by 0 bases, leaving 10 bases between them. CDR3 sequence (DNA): TGTGCCAGCAGTGGCCACAGGGACTCCTACGAGCAGTACTTC. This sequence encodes CASSGHRDSYEQYF.

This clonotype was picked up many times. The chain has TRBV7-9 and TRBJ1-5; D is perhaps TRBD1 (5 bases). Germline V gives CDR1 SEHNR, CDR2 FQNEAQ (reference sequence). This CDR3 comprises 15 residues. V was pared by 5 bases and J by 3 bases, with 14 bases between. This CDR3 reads CASSPAGPINQPQHF. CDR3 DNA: TGTGCCAGCAGCCCAGCGGGACCGATCAATCAGCCCCAGCATTTT. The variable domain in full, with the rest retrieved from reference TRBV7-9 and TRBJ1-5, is DTGVSQNPRHKITKRGQNVTFRCDPISEHNRLYWYRQTLGQGPEFLTYFQNEAQLEKSRLLSDRFSAERPKGSFSTLEIQRTEQGDSAMYLCASSPAGPINQPQHFGDGTRLSIL.

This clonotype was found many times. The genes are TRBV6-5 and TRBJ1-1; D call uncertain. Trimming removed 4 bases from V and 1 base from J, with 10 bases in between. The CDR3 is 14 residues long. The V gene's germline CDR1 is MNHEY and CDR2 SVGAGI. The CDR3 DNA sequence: TGTGCCAGCAGTTTTAAAGGAGGGAACACTGAAGCTTTCTTT. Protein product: CASSFKGGNTEAFF.

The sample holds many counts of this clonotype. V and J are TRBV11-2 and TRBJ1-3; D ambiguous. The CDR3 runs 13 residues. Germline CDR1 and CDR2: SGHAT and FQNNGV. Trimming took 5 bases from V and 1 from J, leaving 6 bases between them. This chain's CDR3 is CASSLISGNTIYF. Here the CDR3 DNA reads TGTGCCAGCAGCCTAATATCTGGAAACACCATATATTTT. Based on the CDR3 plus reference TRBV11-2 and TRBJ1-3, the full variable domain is EAGVAQSPRYKIIEKRQSVAFWCNPISGHATLYWYQQILGQGPKLLIQFQNNGVVDDSQLPKDRFSAERLKGVDSTLKIQPAKLEDSAVYLCASSLISGNTIYFGEGSWLTVV.

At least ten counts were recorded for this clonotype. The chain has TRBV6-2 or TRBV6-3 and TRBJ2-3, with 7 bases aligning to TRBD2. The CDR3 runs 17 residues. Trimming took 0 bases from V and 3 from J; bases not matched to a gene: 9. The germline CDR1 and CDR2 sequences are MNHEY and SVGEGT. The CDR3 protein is CASSYSGRGSRTDTQYF. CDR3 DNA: TGTGCCAGCAGTTACTCGGGGCGCGGGAGTCGGACAGATACGCAGTATTTT.